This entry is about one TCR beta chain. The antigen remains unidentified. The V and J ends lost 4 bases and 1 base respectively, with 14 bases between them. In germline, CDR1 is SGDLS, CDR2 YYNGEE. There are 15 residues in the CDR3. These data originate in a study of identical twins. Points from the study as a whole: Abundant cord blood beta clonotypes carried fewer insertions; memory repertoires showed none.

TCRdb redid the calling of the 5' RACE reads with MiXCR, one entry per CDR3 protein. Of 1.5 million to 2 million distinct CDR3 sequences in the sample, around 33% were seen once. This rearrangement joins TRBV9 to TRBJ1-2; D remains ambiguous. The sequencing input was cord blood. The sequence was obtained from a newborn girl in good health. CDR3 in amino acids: CASSPIPGNNYGYTF. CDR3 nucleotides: TGTGCCAGCAGCCCCATCCCCGGGAATAACTATGGCTACACCTTC. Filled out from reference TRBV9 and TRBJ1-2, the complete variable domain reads DSGVTQTPKHLITATGQRVTLRCSPRSGDLSVYWYQQSLDQGLQFLIQYYNGEERAKGNILERFSAQQFPDLHSELNLSSLELGDSALYFCASSPIPGNNYGYTFGSGTRLTVV.